This T cell receptor (beta chain) was sequenced during a study of long-term antiretroviral therapy in people with HIV. The libraries were made with immunoSEQ v3.0 at survey level. The assay was immunoSEQ multiplex PCR, and TCRdb's table has in-frame clones only and misses some. This sample has 26,000 or so clones, with roughly 87% found just once. The CDR3 loop spans 16 amino acids. The trim removed 3 bases at V and 2 bases at J, leaving 9 bases unmatched. CDR1 and CDR2 (germline): SGHAT, FQNNGV. J is TRBJ2-7 and V is TRBV11-2, with TRBD2 matching 8 bases. The sample consisted of unsorted PBMCs, taken 2 years after starting antiretroviral therapy. The clonotype originates from a man aged 50 to 59 with HIV. For the CDR3, the DNA is TGTGCCAGCAGCTTCCTACCTAGCGGGTTAGCCTACGAGCAGTACTTC. This encodes CASSFLPSGLAYEQYF. The whole variable domain, remainder taken from reference TRBV11-2 and TRBJ2-7, is EAGVAQSPRYKIIEKRQSVAFWCNPISGHATLYWYQQILGQGPKLLIQFQNNGVVDDSQLPKDRFSAERLKGVDSTLKIQPAKLEDSAVYLCASSFLPSGLAYEQYFGPGTRLTVT.